The T cell receptor beta chain under discussion was sequenced for a study of post-analysis software for immune sequencing data. Study-wide context: Relapsing-remitting, secondary progressive and progressive-relapsing forms made up the multiple sclerosis disease courses.

This clonotype was seen only a few times. Its antigen is as yet unknown. Prepared libraries of TCR beta cDNA carried unique molecular identifiers. Researchers reported roughly 0.5 million cDNA molecules coming from roughly 1 to 10 million T cells. TCRdb re-analysed the PCR reads in MiXCR, keeping a single row per CDR3 protein. The sample has 500,000 to 600,000 distinct CDR3 sequences, around 44% seen once. Study observations and caveats: Analysis by F measure revealed that same-batch samples clustered strongly together. TRBV5-6, TRBV5-1 and TRBV20-1 were among a handful of TRBV segments more frequent in patients than controls. Significantly decreased normalized Chao1 diversity was recorded for multiple sclerosis patients relative to controls.

Germline CDR1 and CDR2: KGHDR and SFDVKD. The CDR3 contains 13 residues. V was clipped by 1 base and J by 7 bases, with 7 bases between them. The specimen was blood. The source is a girl under 18 with multiple sclerosis. V gene TRBV24-1 combines with J gene TRBJ2-1; D is undetermined. CDR3 in amino acids: CATSDFGRNEQFF. The CDR3 coding sequence is TGTGCCACCAGTGATTTCGGACGGAATGAGCAGTTCTTC.